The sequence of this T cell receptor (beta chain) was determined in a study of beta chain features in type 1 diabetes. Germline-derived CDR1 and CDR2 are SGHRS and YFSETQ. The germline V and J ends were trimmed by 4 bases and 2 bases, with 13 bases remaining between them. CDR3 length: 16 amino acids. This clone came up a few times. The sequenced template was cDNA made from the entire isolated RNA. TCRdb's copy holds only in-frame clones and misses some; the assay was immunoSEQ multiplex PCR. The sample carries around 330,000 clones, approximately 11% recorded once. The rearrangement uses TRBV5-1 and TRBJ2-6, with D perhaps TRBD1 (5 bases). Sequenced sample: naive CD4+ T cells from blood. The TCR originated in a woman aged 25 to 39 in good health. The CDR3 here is CASSKRPGTGANVLTF. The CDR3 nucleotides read TGCGCCAGCAGCAAGAGACCAGGGACTGGGGCCAACGTCCTGACTTTC.